What follows are 8 T cell receptor beta chains derived from one specimen sequenced in a study of patients and donors after allogeneic stem cell transplantation. MiXCR, run by TCRdb on the RT-PCR reads, gives a single entry per CDR3 protein. This table has tens of thousands of distinct CDR3 sequences, approximately 5.2% appearing once. The material sequenced was blood, either unsorted or a sorted T cell fraction (not recorded which). The receptor set was obtained from a human donor who was either an allogeneic HSCT recipient or a stem cell or donor lymphocyte infusion donor (not recorded which). It is not recorded whose cells these are; they may come from a transplant donor.

This clonotype came up many times. The CDR3 DNA is TGTGCCAGCAGAGCGCTCAAGAACACTGAAGCTTTCTTT. It translates to CASRALKNTEAFF. The rearrangement links TRBV2 to TRBJ1-1, with D unresolved. Germline CDR1 SNHLY, CDR2 FYNNEI. CDR3 length: 13 residues. The V and J ends lost 6 bases and 1 base respectively, with 9 bases between them.

CDR3 in amino acids: CASSTRTDTGELFF. The CDR3, as DNA: TGCGCCAGCAGCACCCGGACAGACACCGGGGAGCTGTTTTTT. The chain links TRBV5-1 to TRBJ2-2; D possibly corresponds to TRBD1 (6 bases). There are 14 residues in the CDR3. Germline V CDR1 and CDR2: SGHRS, YFSETQ. Trimming took 4 bases from V and 3 from J, leaving 10 bases between them.

This clonotype was counted ten times or more. The rearrangement links TRBV7-6 to TRBJ1-1, with a weak D call TRBD1 (6 bases). Trimming shortened V by 4 bases and J by 7 bases, and 16 bases separated the two germline ends. From germline, CDR1 is SGHVS and CDR2 FNYEAQ. This CDR3 is built from 14 residues. CDR3 sequence: CASSSYDRQNEAFF. CDR3 nucleotides: TGTGCCAGCAGCTCCTACGACAGGCAGAATGAAGCTTTCTTT.

This clonotype was recorded many times. Written as DNA, the CDR3 is TGTGCCAGCAGTGAAAGGACCATCAGCTATGGCTACACCTTC. It specifies CASSERTISYGYTF. This chain uses TRBV2 with TRBJ1-2; D is unclear. CDR3 size: 14 residues. The V gene lost 2 bases and the J gene lost 4 bases, with 11 bases spanning the gap. The V gene's germline CDR1 is SNHLY and CDR2 FYNNEI.

This clonotype appeared many times. The chain joins TRBV20-1 to TRBJ2-1; TRBD2 aligns across 11 bases. The trim removed 6 bases at V and 6 bases at J, leaving 10 bases unmatched. Looked up from germline, CDR1 is DFQATT and CDR2 is SNEGSKA (reference sequence). This CDR3 contains 15 residues. The DNA of the CDR3 is TGCAGTGCCCGAAGCAGGCTAGCGGGGGGCAATGAGCAGTTCTTC. This codes for CSARSRLAGGNEQFF.

The sample holds many counts of this clonotype. J is TRBJ1-2 and V is TRBV7-9; D unclear. Deletions cut 3 bases from V and 2 bases from J, with 13 bases between. In germline, CDR1 is SEHNR, CDR2 FQNEAQ (reference sequence). This CDR3 is 15 amino acids long. The CDR3 loop reads CASSFDTLSNYGYTF. As DNA, the CDR3 is TGTGCCAGCAGCTTCGACACTTTGAGCAACTATGGCTACACCTTC.

Many counts were recorded for this clonotype. This chain connects TRBV23-1 to TRBJ2-5, with TRBD1 as a possible D gene (5 bases). TRBV23-1 is known as an ORF, though its function is uncertain. The CDR3 extends over 13 amino acids. V lost 3 bases, J lost 2 bases, and 7 bases lay in between. The CDR3 DNA reads TGCGCCAGCAGTCATAGGGGTCAAGAGACCCAGTACTTC. Protein sequence: CASSHRGQETQYF.

This clonotype was counted ten times or more. The chain recombines TRBV3-1 with TRBJ2-3, with 9 bases lining up with TRBD1. Germline CDR1 is LGHDT and CDR2 is YNNKEL (reference sequence). The CDR3 sequence is 14 residues long. V lost 0 bases and J lost 9; bases outside the gene matches: 4. The CDR3 here is CASSQEKGTGTQYF. The CDR3 nucleotides are TGTGCCAGCAGCCAAGAAAAGGGGACAGGGACGCAGTATTTT.